One and the same sample provided the 25 T cell receptor beta chains below, sequenced in a study of T cell responses to AZD1222 COVID-19 vaccine (dated by TCRdb to the early 2020s). Library method: the immunoSEQ multiplex PCR assay. Drawn from immuneACCESS, this table holds only the in-frame rearrangements with V and J called that TCRdb kept. Clones are partly lost; checked studies trace under half to an unresolved V gene and leave the rest unexplained. This sample gives over 85,000 clones in total; roughly 90% of them show up just once. Jointly, the top ten make up approximately 5.3% of the sample. Sample time point, as interpreted from the label and publication: about 28 days (+/-7) after the second vaccine dose. The input for sequencing was peripheral blood, taken 28 days after the second AZD1222 dose. These receptors came from an adult who received the AZD1222 COVID-19 vaccine.

This chain joins TRBV24-1 and TRBJ2-1, with 8 bases that match TRBD2. Germline CDR1 is KGHDR and CDR2 is SFDVKD. V lost 3 bases and J lost 5; bases outside the gene matches: 8. The CDR3 consists of 16 residues. The CDR3 here is CATSDPLGGGNNEQFF. The CDR3, as DNA: TGTGCCACCAGTGATCCCCTCGGGGGGGGAAACAATGAGCAGTTCTTC.

This clone was seen a single time. V and J are TRBV18 and TRBJ2-1; 9 bases line up with TRBD1. Germline-derived CDR1 and CDR2 are KGHSH and LQKENI. V was clipped by 10 bases and J by 7 bases; unmatched bases: 14. The CDR3 has 15 amino acids. This chain's CDR3 is CATPIQGTGRNEQFF. CDR3 coding DNA: TGTGCCACCCCGATCCAAGGGACAGGGCGGAATGAGCAGTTCTTC.

CDR3 region: CASSIPLITGSQETQYF. In nucleotides, the CDR3 is TGTGCCAGCAGCATCCCTCTCATTACTGGCTCCCAAGAGACCCAGTACTTC. The rearrangement links TRBV3-1 (or the pseudogene TRBV3-2) to TRBJ2-5; D call uncertain. The CDR3 is made up of 17 amino acids. CDR1 is LGHDT and CDR2 is YNNKEL in the germline V gene (reference sequence). V gave up 5 bases and J gave up 1 base, with 20 bases separating them.

The J gene is TRBJ2-2, the V gene TRBV30; the D gene is possibly TRBD1 (6 bases). Germline CDR1 is GTSNPN and CDR2 is SVGIG (reference sequence). This CDR3 comprises 13 residues. Trimming cost V 5 bases and J 1 base, with 8 bases left between them. The CDR3 DNA reads as TGTGCCTGGCGGACAGAGAACACCGGGGAGCTGTTTTTT. This translates into CAWRTENTGELFF.

The CDR3 sequence: CASKRGVDCRCAEAFF. CDR3 coding DNA: TGTGCCAGCAAACGAGGGGTGGACTGCCGGTGCGCTGAAGCTTTCTTT. V and J are TRBV21-1 and TRBJ1-1. TRBV21-1 is flagged as a pseudogene. There are 16 residues in the CDR3.

CDR3 nucleotides: TGTGCCACCAGGGGGCGGAATCAGCCCCAGCATTTT. It specifies CATRGRNQPQHF. V gene TRBV15 combines with J gene TRBJ1-5, with D possibly matching TRBD1 (5 bases). The CDR3 is 12 amino acids. V lost 6 bases and J lost 4, with 7 bases in between. Germline CDR1 LNHNV, CDR2 YYDKDF (reference sequence).

The genes are TRBV7-3 and TRBJ2-7; the D gene is possibly TRBD1 (6 bases). The CDR3 has 15 residues. Trimming shortened V by 2 bases and J by 7 bases, and 18 bases separated the two germline ends. CDR1 SGHTA and CDR2 FQGTGA come from the germline V gene. The CDR3 sequence is CASSLGARGAGEQYF. In nucleotides, the CDR3 is TGTGCCAGCAGCTTAGGCGCCAGGGGCGCAGGGGAGCAGTACTTC.

The J gene is TRBJ2-1, the V gene TRBV3-1 (or the pseudogene TRBV3-2), with TRBD2 matching 14 bases. The CDR3 is 15 amino acids. The V and J ends lost 4 bases and 8 bases, in that order; junction bases with no gene match: 4. The V gene's germline CDR1 is LGHDT and CDR2 YNNKEL (reference sequence). In DNA form, the CDR3 reads TGTGCCAGCAGCCTGACTAGCGGGGGGGCGTATGAGCAGTTCTTC. This encodes CASSLTSGGAYEQFF.

This rearrangement joins TRBV30 to TRBJ2-4; 8 bases are a match to TRBD1. The CDR3 length is 16 residues. Germline CDR1 and CDR2: GTSNPN and SVGIG (reference sequence). Unmatched junction bases numbered 8, after V lost 2 bases and J lost 2 bases. In nucleotides, the CDR3 is TGTGCCTGGAGTTATCGGACAGGGTCACCCAAAAACATTCAGTACTTC. The encoded protein is CAWSYRTGSPKNIQYF.

The rearrangement joins TRBV12-3 or TRBV12-4 to TRBJ1-2; D ambiguous. The CDR3 covers 12 residues. The V and J ends lost 5 bases and 0 bases respectively, with 4 bases between them. In DNA form, the CDR3 reads TGTGCCAGCAGTGGGGCTAACTATGGCTACACCTTC. Amino acids: CASSGANYGYTF.

Concerning this clone itself: One end of the junction does not line up with germline, which may come from a read error. The rearrangement links TRBV7-7 to TRBJ2-7; D unclear. The CDR3 length is 13 residues. CDR1 and CDR2 from the germline V gene are SSHAT and FNYEAQ (reference sequence). CDR3 in amino acids: CASSLTEDYEQYF. Here the CDR3 DNA reads TGTGCTAGCAGCTTAACCGAAGACTACGAGCAGTACTTC. Filled out from reference TRBV7-7 and TRBJ2-7, the complete variable domain reads GAGVSQSPRYKVTKRGQDVTLRCDPISSHATLYWYQQALGQGPEFLTYFNYEAQPDKSGLPSDRFSAERPEGSISTLTIQRTEQRDSAMYRCASSLTEDYEQYFGPGTRLTVT.

The chain joins TRBV5-1 to TRBJ1-5; maybe TRBD1 (5 bases). The CDR3 extends over 14 amino acids. Germline CDR1 is SGHRS and CDR2 is YFSETQ. V was trimmed by 0 bases and J by 4 bases, leaving 8 bases between them. This CDR3 is CASSLGGVNQPQHF. The CDR3 bases are TGCGCCAGCAGCTTGGGAGGGGTTAATCAGCCCCAGCATTTT.

The CDR3 nucleotides read TGTGCCTGGAGTACCCGGGGGGGTAGGACCGGGGAGCTGTTTTTT. This codes for CAWSTRGGRTGELFF. This chain uses TRBV30 with TRBJ2-2; 8 positions match TRBD2. The germline V gene has CDR1 GTSNPN and CDR2 SVGIG (reference sequence). J lost 5 bases, V lost 2 bases, and 7 bases had no gene match. There are 15 residues in the CDR3.

The V call is TRBV7-8, the J call TRBJ2-3, with D uncertain. Germline CDR1 is SGHVS and CDR2 is FQNEAQ. V was cut by 3 bases and J by 4 bases, with 8 bases left in between. CDR3 length: 13 amino acids. The CDR3 region has the DNA TGTGCCAGCAGCTTGGGTGGTTCAGATACGCAGTATTTT. Amino acids: CASSLGGSDTQYF.

The gene calls are TRBV19 and TRBJ1-1; D is ambiguous. V dropped 3 bases and J dropped 4 bases, with 9 bases sitting between them. From germline, CDR1 is LNHDA and CDR2 SQIVND (reference sequence). The CDR3 has 13 amino acids. CDR3 sequence reads: CASSIGGSTEAFF. CDR3 nucleotide sequence: TGTGCCAGTAGTATTGGAGGTAGCACTGAAGCTTTCTTT.

The CDR3 spells CASSSRLGGQVSYNEQFF. The DNA for the CDR3 is TGTGCCAGCAGCTCACGGTTGGGGGGACAGGTCTCCTACAATGAGCAGTTCTTC. The chain couples TRBV7-9 to TRBJ2-1; 8 bases are a match to TRBD1. CDR3 size: 18 residues. With 4 bases clipped from V and 0 bases from J, the junction kept 11 bases outside the gene matches. Germline V gives CDR1 SEHNR, CDR2 FQNEAQ (reference sequence).

This chain uses TRBV12-3 or TRBV12-4 with TRBJ1-1, with unresolved D. Trimming removed 6 bases from V and 8 bases from J, with 16 bases in between. CDR3 size: 13 residues. The chain's CDR3 is CASSRSTGQEAFF. The CDR3 DNA is TGTGCCAGCAGCCGATCAACTGGGCAGGAAGCTTTCTTT.

This clone was found a few times. The rearrangement joins TRBV4-1 to TRBJ1-2; tentatively, D is TRBD1 (6 bases). This CDR3 is 12 amino acids long. CDR1 and CDR2 (germline): MGHRA, YSYEKL. V lost 7 bases, J lost 6 bases, and 12 bases lay in between. The CDR3 DNA follows: TGCGCCAGCACCTGGACAGAGGATGGCTACACCTTC. Translation gives CASTWTEDGYTF.

This clone was seen only a few times. The chain is built from TRBV27 and TRBJ1-1; D is perhaps TRBD1 (5 bases). This CDR3 contains 14 residues. Germline assignment: CDR1 MNHEY and CDR2 SMNVEV (reference sequence). V gave up 2 bases and J gave up 1 base, with 8 bases separating them. CDR3 loop: CASSLGTANTEAFF. DNA of the CDR3: TGTGCCAGCAGTTTAGGGACGGCGAACACTGAAGCTTTCTTT.

The V gene is TRBV2, the J gene TRBJ2-2; TRBD2 matches 8 bases. Germline-derived CDR1 and CDR2 are SNHLY and FYNNEI. The CDR3 runs to 17 residues. With 4 bases clipped from V and 6 bases from J, the junction kept 13 bases outside the gene matches. The chain's CDR3 is CASSVYVPAGGPGELFF. The CDR3, as DNA: TGTGCCAGCAGTGTTTATGTTCCGGCGGGGGGCCCCGGGGAGCTGTTTTTT. The full variable domain, rest sourced from reference TRBV2 and TRBJ2-2, is EPEVTQTPSHQVTQMGQEVILRCVPISNHLYFYWYRQILGQKVEFLVSFYNNEISEKSEIFDDQFSVERPDGSNFTLKIRSTKLEDSAMYFCASSVYVPAGGPGELFFGEGSRLTVL.

The rearrangement uses TRBV7-3 and TRBJ2-2; tentative D call: TRBD2 (6 bases). V was clipped by 5 bases and J by 7 bases, with 17 bases between them. CDR3 length: 15 residues. From germline, CDR1 is SGHTA and CDR2 FQGTGA. This CDR3 is CASSPLRTEGGELFF. The CDR3 coding sequence is TGTGCCAGCAGCCCCCTCCGTACGGAGGGCGGGGAGCTGTTTTTT.

The chain is built from TRBV6-5 and TRBJ2-1, with 7 positions matching TRBD2. Germline trimming cut 7 bases from V and 0 bases from J; bases unmatched to any gene: 6. There are 15 residues in the CDR3. The V gene's germline CDR1 is MNHEY and CDR2 SVGAGI. For the CDR3, the DNA is TGTGCCAGCACCTTCGGCGGGGGCTCCTACAATGAGCAGTTCTTC. This sequence encodes CASTFGGGSYNEQFF.

The CDR3 loop is CASSLSGDTDTQYF. CDR3 DNA: TGTGCCAGCAGTTTATCTGGGGACACAGATACGCAGTATTTT. This chain joins TRBV28 and TRBJ2-3, with D uncertain. With 1 base removed from V and 2 bases from J, the gap between germline ends came to 7 bases. This CDR3 comprises 14 residues. Germline CDR1 reads MDHEN; CDR2 reads SYDVKM.

This clone was picked up a small number of times. This chain joins TRBV5-1 and TRBJ2-7; D gene uncertain. The germline gives CDR1 SGHRS, CDR2 YFSETQ. V shed 0 bases and J shed 0 bases, with 13 bases lying between them. The CDR3 is made up of 16 amino acids. This CDR3 reads CASSLVVDGYSYEQYF. In nucleotides, the CDR3 is TGCGCCAGCAGCTTGGTTGTGGACGGATACTCCTACGAGCAGTACTTC.

The chain joins TRBV18 to TRBJ2-7; TRBD2 matches at 14 bases. Trimming at V came to 3 bases and at J to 7 bases, leaving 5 bases not matched to a gene. The CDR3 is made up of 15 amino acids. Germline V gene lookup returns CDR1 KGHSH and CDR2 LQKENI. CDR3 in amino acids: CASSPGLAGEREQYF. Here the CDR3 DNA reads TGTGCCAGCTCACCGGGACTAGCGGGGGAGAGAGAGCAGTACTTC.